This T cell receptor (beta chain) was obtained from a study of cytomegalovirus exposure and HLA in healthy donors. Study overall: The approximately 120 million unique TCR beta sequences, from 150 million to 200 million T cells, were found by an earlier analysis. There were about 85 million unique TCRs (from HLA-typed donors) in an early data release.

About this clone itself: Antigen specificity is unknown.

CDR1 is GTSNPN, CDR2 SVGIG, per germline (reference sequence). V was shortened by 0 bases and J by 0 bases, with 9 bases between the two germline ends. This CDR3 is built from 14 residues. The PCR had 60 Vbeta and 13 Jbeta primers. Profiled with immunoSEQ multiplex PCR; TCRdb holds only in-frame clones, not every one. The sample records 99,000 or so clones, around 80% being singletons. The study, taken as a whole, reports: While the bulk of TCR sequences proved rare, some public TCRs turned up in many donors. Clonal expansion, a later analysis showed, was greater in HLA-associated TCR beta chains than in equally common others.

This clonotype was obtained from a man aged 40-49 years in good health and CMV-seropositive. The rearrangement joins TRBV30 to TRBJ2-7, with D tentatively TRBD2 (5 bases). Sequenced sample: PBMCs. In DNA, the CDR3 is TGTGCCTGGAGTGTACGGAGCGGCTCCTACGAGCAGTACTTC. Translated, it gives CAWSVRSGSYEQYF.